What follows describes a single TCR beta chain. Its binding antigen is unknown. Base qualities are not provided; no much larger clone lies one nucleotide away. Donors formed part of the validation cohort, which comprised over a hundred subjects and was distinct from the first cohort of over 500 subjects. Receptors were amplified or captured by the immunoSEQ multiplex PCR assay. Under the source paper's analysis protocol: A statistical classification framework was built to diagnose cytomegalovirus status from the catalog of TCR beta chain sequences. The immuneACCESS repertoire file appears here via TCRdb, limited to in-frame rearrangements. These files lack a portion of the clones; in checked studies, under half of the deficit traces to unresolved V genes, and the cause of the others is not known. The V and J calls and the clone size are those of that table, but D and trimming were determined from the DNA. The sample table records over 60,000 clones; around 95% of these occur just once. The leading ten clones occupy about 4.3% of the sample.

The sample comes from a study of cytomegalovirus exposure and HLA in healthy donors (dated by TCRdb to the late 2010s). About the study as a whole: According to a later analysis, one platform produced both the 120 validation repertoires and the approximately 660 repertoires of the first cohort. The study was designed to test whether signatures of past pathogen exposure could be identified by cataloging public T cell receptors. Besides the first cohort of approximately 670 subjects, a separate validation cohort made up of 120 different subjects was used. The study combined high-throughput TCR immunosequencing, statistical association of individual TCRs with disease status, and machine learning to predict cytomegalovirus infection status. The full study reports these points: It was suggested by the authors that the approach could potentially be generalized to other disease states and immunological phenotypes. In the study, 150 to 200 TCR beta chains were listed as associated with cytomegalovirus. A later analysis had no HLA typing for the validation cohort, so co-occurrence there was scored across all 120 repertoires. Across donors, most TCR sequences were observed very rarely, whereas some public TCRs were present in many individuals. Cytomegalovirus status was reported to be diagnosed by the classifier with high specificity and sensitivity in both the original and validation cohorts. In vitro tests confirmed that three of the cytomegalovirus-associated TCR beta chains recognize cytomegalovirus antigens. Subsequent analysis determined that TCRs grouped into clusters in the first cohort also showed a tendency toward co-occurrence across the roughly 120 validation repertoires, and 94% of cluster scores exceeded 0.

Germline trimming: 5 bases from V, 6 bases from J; junction bases outside gene matches: 6. Based on the germline V gene, the CDR1 and CDR2 sequences are SGHVS and FNYEAQ. There are 15 amino acids in the CDR3, from cysteine to phenylalanine inclusive. Only the CDR3 portion is preserved as DNA: 45 bases, with reading frame beginning at the first base. The rearrangement joined TRBV7-6 to TRBJ2-1; 11 nucleotides in the junction match TRBD2. What was sequenced was PBMCs. This TCR came from a man aged 18 to 30 in good health and CMV-seropositive. The CDR3 in this case is CASSQLAGVPNEQFF. The DNA is as follows: TGTGCCAGCAGCCAACTAGCGGGGGTCCCCAATGAGCAGTTCTTC.